This TCR beta chain was found in a study of vaccination effects on CD4 cells after COVID-19. As for the study in general: A few convalescent patients were sampled both early and late post-vaccination.

Once cultured for approximately 10 days, the cells underwent separation to obtain CD4+ T cells. The person's infection with SARS-CoV-2, confirmed by PCR, took place between March and December 2020. Participants got two doses of BNT162b2 or mRNA-1273 vaccine. Cultures got half-medium changes with IL-2 on days 3 and 7. Only in-frame clones appear in the TCRdb table, and some are missing; sequencing was by immunoSEQ multiplex PCR. The top ten clones hold roughly 3.5% of a sample with 35,000 to 55,000 clones, less than 85% of them seen once. Points on this clone: Its cognate antigen is unknown.

The CDR3 is made up of 14 amino acids. Losses at the gene ends were 4 bases for V and 8 bases for J; bases not matched to a gene: 7. In germline, CDR1 is GTSNPN, CDR2 SVGIG (reference sequence). The study, taken as a whole, reports: Late post-vaccination, clones induced by infection and those induced by vaccine underwent marked clonal contraction.

This clonotype originated in a human donor who had a prior SARS-CoV-2 infection. The source material was CD4+ T cells from PBMCs cultured without peptide, sampled after COVID-19 vaccination. This chain connects TRBV30 to TRBJ2-1; the match to TRBD2 covers 11 bases. This CDR3 reads CAWKRLAGLDEQFF. CDR3 bases: TGTGCCTGGAAACGACTAGCGGGATTAGATGAGCAGTTCTTC.